This T cell receptor beta chain is from a study of identical twins. Study conclusions and caveats: For cord blood, abundant beta clonotypes had fewer insertions, unlike memory repertoires, which showed none.

The ends were cut back, 4 bases at V and 0 bases at J, with 17 bases in the middle. CDR3 length: 17 amino acids. Germline V gene data show CDR1 as SGHRS and CDR2 as YFSETQ. As concerns this clonotype: Its antigen remains unknown.

Each CDR3 protein gets one entry after TCRdb re-called the 5' RACE reads with MiXCR. In the table there are about 530,000 distinct CDR3 sequences, approximately 20% of which are singletons. The sample also formed part of further work on yellow fever vaccine responses in identical twins.

Sequenced input: CD4+ T cells sorted from blood. The chain employs TRBV5-1 and TRBJ1-3; no reliable D call. This sequence originates from a woman between 18 and 30 years old in good health. CDR3 nucleotides: TGCGCCAGCAGCCGCGTCCGGTCGGACCTCTCTGGAAACACCATATATTTT. It codes for CASSRVRSDLSGNTIYF. The complete variable domain, with remaining parts taken from reference TRBV5-1 and TRBJ1-3, reads KAGVTQTPRYLIKTRGQQVTLSCSPISGHRSVSWYQQTPGQGLQFLFEYFSETQRNKGNFPGRFSGRQFSNSRSEMNVSTLELGDSALYLCASSRVRSDLSGNTIYFGEGSWLTVV.